These 19 T cell receptor beta chains were all obtained from the same sample, sequenced in a study of T cell repertoires in cytomegalovirus infection (dated by TCRdb to between 2018 and 2020). No antigen has been assigned to these receptors. According to the study, the label for this sample's treatment or condition signals: in vitro stimulation with specific CMV peptide epitopes to enrich CMV-specific T cells. The sequencer listed for this sample is Illumina HiSeq 1500. Using fastp at Q25 and MiXCR, TCRdb reprocessed the public reads and kept productive beta chains. All rows with the same CDR3 protein become a single entry with the most common DNA and genes. This sample is represented by hundreds of thousands of distinct CDR3 sequences; roughly 43% of them were singletons. The ten largest account for approximately 40% of the sample. Sequencing was performed on cultured PBMCs, taken from culture after CMV antigen stimulation. The receptor set was obtained from a human donor in good health (CMV status not recorded). Some clones in this sample may be carry-over from other donors' samples.

The CDR3 sequence is CASSLETSQTDTQYF. The CDR3 DNA is TGTGCCAGCAGCTTAGAGACTAGCCAGACAGATACGCAGTATTTT. This chain links TRBV7-6 with TRBJ2-3; 7 bases agree with TRBD2. Trimming cost V 1 base and J 3 bases; bases outside gene matches: 4. The germline V gene encodes CDR1 SGHVS and CDR2 FNYEAQ. This CDR3 has 15 amino acids.

The chain uses TRBV28 and TRBJ1-5; D is undetermined. Trimming removed 8 bases from V and 7 bases from J, with 12 bases in between. The CDR3 extends over 12 amino acids. CDR1 and CDR2 from the germline V gene are MDHEN and SYDVKM. The CDR3 DNA reads as TGTGCCAGCGGTCTGACGGGGCAGCCCCAGCATTTT. It codes for CASGLTGQPQHF.

This clonotype was detected only a few times. This chain uses TRBV7-8 with TRBJ2-7; D is undetermined. Germline V gene lookup returns CDR1 SGHVS and CDR2 FQNEAQ. CDR3 size: 13 residues. V dropped 3 bases and J dropped 1 base, with 7 bases sitting between them. CDR3 nucleotides: TGTGCCAGCAGCTTCGCCCCGTCCTACGAGCAGTACTTC. It translates to CASSFAPSYEQYF.

This clonotype was observed a few times. V gene TRBV20-1 combines with J gene TRBJ2-1; D not resolved. The germline V gene has CDR1 DFQATT and CDR2 SNEGSKA (reference sequence). The CDR3 covers 15 residues. Deletions cut 1 base from V and 0 bases from J, with 10 bases between. CDR3 DNA sequence: TGCAGTGCTAGAGCGTTAGCCGTCTCCTACAATGAGCAGTTCTTC. This encodes CSARALAVSYNEQFF.

A single count supports this clonotype. This chain connects TRBV7-2 to TRBJ2-2, with 11 bases matching TRBD2. CDR1 is SGHTA and CDR2 is FQGNSA in the germline V gene. J lost 7 bases, V lost 1 base, and 5 bases had no gene match. This CDR3 region has 16 residues. The CDR3 nucleotides are TGTGCCAGCAGCTTAGTAGCGGGAGGGTATGGCGGGGAGCTGTTTTTT. Its protein is CASSLVAGGYGGELFF.

This clonotype came up a few times. This chain links TRBV11-2 with TRBJ2-1; D may be TRBD1 (5 bases). Germline V CDR1 and CDR2: SGHAT, FQNNGV. CDR3 size: 16 residues. Trimming took 5 bases from V and 0 from J, leaving 14 bases between them. This CDR3 reads CASSLQRQGSYNEQFF. Here the CDR3 DNA reads TGTGCCAGCAGCCTACAGAGGCAGGGCTCCTACAATGAGCAGTTCTTC.

This clonotype was recorded at least ten times. This chain joins TRBV7-2 and TRBJ2-1; D unresolved. V lost 1 base, J lost 0 bases, and 7 bases lay in between. This CDR3 is 15 amino acids long. Germline CDR1 and CDR2: SGHTA and FQGNSA. The CDR3 sequence is CASSLDSSSYNEQFF. The CDR3 DNA follows: TGTGCCAGCAGCTTAGACAGTAGCTCCTACAATGAGCAGTTCTTC.

J is TRBJ1-6 and V is TRBV7-6; D not resolved. Germline assignment: CDR1 SGHVS and CDR2 FNYEAQ. This CDR3 is 15 amino acids long. Trimming took 0 bases from V and 5 from J, leaving 8 bases between them. CDR3 protein: CASSLAGRNNSPLHF. CDR3 nucleotides: TGTGCCAGCAGCTTAGCAGGCCGGAATAATTCACCCCTCCACTTT.

The chain recombines TRBV20-1 with TRBJ2-7; D not certain. Trimming removed 3 bases at V and 9 bases at J, with 15 bases between. CDR3 length equals 12 residues. CDR1 is DFQATT and CDR2 is SNEGSKA in the germline V gene (reference sequence). This chain's CDR3 is CSARSPLGVQYF. The CDR3 coding sequence is TGCAGTGCTAGGAGCCCCCTTGGGGTGCAGTACTTC.

At least ten counts were recorded for this clonotype. The V gene is TRBV7-8, the J gene TRBJ2-1; D possibly uses TRBD1 or TRBD2 (5 bases each). There are 14 residues in the CDR3. CDR1 SGHVS and CDR2 FQNEAQ come from the germline V gene. The V end was cut by 5 bases, the J end by 5 bases, with 13 bases between. In DNA form, the CDR3 reads TGTGCCAGCAGCAAACGGGGCCGTCACAATGAGCAGTTCTTC. This encodes CASSKRGRHNEQFF. The full variable domain, its missing parts supplied by reference TRBV7-8 and TRBJ2-1, is GAGVSQSPRYKVAKRGQDVALRCDPISGHVSLFWYQQALGQGPEFLTYFQNEAQLDKSGLPSDRFFAERPEGSVSTLKIQRTQQEDSAVYLCASSKRGRHNEQFFGPGTRLTVL.

V usage is TRBV12-3 or TRBV12-4 and J usage is TRBJ1-2, with a weak D call TRBD1 (6 bases). V was cut by 7 bases and J by 2 bases, with 17 bases left in between. The CDR3 covers 15 residues. The DNA for the CDR3 is TGTGCCAGCAACACAGGGACGGGGCGGAACTATGGCTACACCTTC. Residues: CASNTGTGRNYGYTF.

As for this clonotype: At one end, the junction sequence differs from germline, possibly due to a read error. V is TRBV7-2 and J is TRBJ2-3; no reliable D call. The CDR3 is 12 residues long. CDR1 SGHTA and CDR2 FQGNSA come from the germline V gene. The CDR3 sequence is CASSFGTETQYF. The CDR3 DNA sequence: TGTGCCAGCAGCTTCGGCACAGAAACGCAGTATTTT.

The chain employs TRBV23-1 and TRBJ2-1; 7 nucleotides agree with TRBD1. TRBV23-1 counts as an open reading frame of uncertain function. The CDR3 is 16 amino acids. The V and J ends lost 4 bases and 4 bases, in that order; junction bases with no gene match: 10. This chain's CDR3 is CASSPPRQGDYNEQFF. As DNA, the CDR3 is TGCGCCAGCAGTCCGCCCCGACAGGGAGATTACAATGAGCAGTTCTTC.

Details on this clonotype: One end of the junction does not line up with germline, which may come from a read error. V gene TRBV5-3 combines with J gene TRBJ2-7; TRBD2 agrees at 7 bases. TRBV5-3 is assigned to the ORF class and has an uncertain function. The CDR3 sequence is 15 residues long. CDR3 residues: CASSLAGLPTYEQYF. CDR3 coding DNA: TGTGCCAGCAGCTTGGCGGGACTACCGACCTACGAGCAGTACTTC.

This clonotype was found a few times. J is TRBJ1-5 and V is TRBV12-3 or TRBV12-4; 7 nucleotides align to TRBD1. Unmatched junction bases numbered 5, after V lost 5 bases and J lost 4 bases. This CDR3 contains 14 residues. The CDR3 DNA reads as TGTGCCAGCAGTCAACAGGGGTGGAATCAGCCCCAGCATTTT. It codes for CASSQQGWNQPQHF.

Only a few counts were recorded for this clonotype. The chain couples TRBV7-2 to TRBJ2-1, with D possibly TRBD1 on 7 matching bases. The germline CDR1 and CDR2 sequences are SGHTA and FQGNSA. Trimming took 5 bases from V and 9 from J, leaving 14 bases between them. CDR3 length: 13 amino acids. The CDR3 loop reads CASSPTRGAEQFF. The CDR3 DNA is TGTGCCAGCAGCCCAACCAGGGGGGCTGAGCAGTTCTTC.

This clonotype was seen a few times. This chain uses TRBV12-3 or TRBV12-4 with TRBJ2-1; D assignment may be TRBD1 or TRBD2 (6 bases each). The CDR3 extends over 15 amino acids. Trimming shortened V by 6 bases and J by 2 bases, and 14 bases separated the two germline ends. CDR3 loop: CASSPGRQAYNEQFF. CDR3 nucleotides: TGTGCCAGCAGCCCCGGGAGACAGGCCTACAATGAGCAGTTCTTC.

The CDR3 sequence: CSAFRTGGADTQYF. The CDR3 coding sequence is TGCAGTGCTTTCCGGACAGGGGGTGCAGATACGCAGTATTTT. The rearrangement joins TRBV20-1 to TRBJ2-3, with 10 bases lining up with TRBD1. After removal of 5 bases from V and 4 bases from J, the junction contained 6 bases not matched to a gene. The CDR3 consists of 14 residues. Germline CDR1 DFQATT, CDR2 SNEGSKA (reference sequence).

This sequence joins TRBV20-1 and TRBJ2-5; maybe TRBD2 (6 bases). Germline CDR1 reads DFQATT; CDR2 reads SNEGSKA (reference sequence). The CDR3 totals 15 residues. The V end was cut by 3 bases, the J end by 4 bases, with 18 bases between. For the CDR3, the DNA is TGCAGTGCTAGTTCCTCTGGGGGGACTCGAGAGACCCAGTACTTC. It is translated as CSASSSGGTRETQYF.